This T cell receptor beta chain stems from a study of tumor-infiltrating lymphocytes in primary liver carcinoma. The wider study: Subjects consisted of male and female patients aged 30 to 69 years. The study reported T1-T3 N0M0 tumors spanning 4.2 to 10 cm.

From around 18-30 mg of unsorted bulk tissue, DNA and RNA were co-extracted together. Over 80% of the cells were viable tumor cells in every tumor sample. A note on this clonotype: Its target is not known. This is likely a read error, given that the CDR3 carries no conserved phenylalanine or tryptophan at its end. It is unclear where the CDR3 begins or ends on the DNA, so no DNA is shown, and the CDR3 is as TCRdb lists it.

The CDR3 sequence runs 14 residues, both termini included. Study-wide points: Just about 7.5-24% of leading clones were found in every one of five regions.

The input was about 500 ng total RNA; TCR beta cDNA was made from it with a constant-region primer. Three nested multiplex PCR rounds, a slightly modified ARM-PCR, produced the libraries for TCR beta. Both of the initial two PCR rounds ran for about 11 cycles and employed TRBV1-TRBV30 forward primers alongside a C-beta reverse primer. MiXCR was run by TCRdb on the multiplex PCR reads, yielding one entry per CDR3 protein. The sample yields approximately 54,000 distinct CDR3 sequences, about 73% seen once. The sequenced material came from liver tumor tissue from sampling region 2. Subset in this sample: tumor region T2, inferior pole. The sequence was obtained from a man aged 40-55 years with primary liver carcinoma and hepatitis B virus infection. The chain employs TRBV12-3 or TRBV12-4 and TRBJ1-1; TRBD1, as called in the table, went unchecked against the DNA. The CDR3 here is CVSSQSSRGTEAFC.